Sequencing of this TCR beta chain was carried out in a study of blood T cell repertoires in COVID-19. Turning to the study itself: PBMCs, B-cell-depleted T cells, or T cells provided the cDNA or gDNA that made up the material.

Germline loops: CDR1 SGHRS, CDR2 YFSETQ. This CDR3 has 13 residues. V dropped 0 bases and J dropped 6 bases, with 9 bases sitting between them. Each participant's cohort was designated according to participant-reported clinical history. Recovered status applied to Cohort 3 donors who had two consecutive negative PCRs. It also applied to those with clearance or with symptom resolution. Original processing methods: Nucleated cell number was recorded as an estimate derived from reference gene primer amplification. Here immunoSEQ multiplex PCR was the method, and the copy in TCRdb shows in-frame clones only, minus some. Clonal size and the V and J genes are those of that table, whereas D and trimming came from the DNA. The sample lists a few hundred thousand clones, 75% to 90% occurring once.

This chain connects TRBV5-1 to TRBJ1-2, with D perhaps matching TRBD1 (5 bases). The source of this sequence is a man aged 25 to 40 who had recovered from COVID-19. Sequencing input: PBMCs or T cells enriched from blood (not recorded which). This CDR3 reads CASSLVTGDGYTF. The CDR3 nucleotides are TGCGCCAGCAGCTTGGTAACGGGGGATGGCTACACCTTC. Drawing the rest from reference TRBV5-1 and TRBJ1-2, the complete variable domain is KAGVTQTPRYLIKTRGQQVTLSCSPISGHRSVSWYQQTPGQGLQFLFEYFSETQRNKGNFPGRFSGRQFSNSRSEMNVSTLELGDSALYLCASSLVTGDGYTFGSGTRLTVV.